The present T cell receptor beta chain was sequenced within a study of spatial heterogeneity in lung cancer. Study information: As counted in raw reads, each unique TCR and UMI combination appeared more than ten times on average. Study results and caveats: Intratumoral expanded alpha and beta TCR counts were found to track tumor mutation counts.

Time point defined: sample taken at primary tumor resection. The donors, fewer than 95 patients with untreated early-stage non-small cell lung cancer, provided the samples. The CDR3 loop spans 16 amino acids. Trimming removed 5 bases from V and 5 bases from J; junction bases left unmatched: 9. TCRdb reprocessed the 5' RACE reads with MiXCR, giving one entry per CDR3 protein. The table has about 14,000 distinct CDR3 sequences, about 4.4% seen once. This clonotype was counted many times. Its antigen is not known. Being off target in a library aimed at alpha chains, this beta chain has a size of little meaning.

The rearrangement joins TRBV12-3 or TRBV12-4 to TRBJ2-5, with 12 bases that match TRBD2. The material sequenced was lung tumor tissue, taken at surgery. The source of this sequence is a female donor with early-stage non-small cell lung cancer. CDR3 bases: TGTGCCAGCAGTCGACTAGCGGGGGACTGGGTGGAGACCCAGTACTTC. It encodes CASSRLAGDWVETQYF.